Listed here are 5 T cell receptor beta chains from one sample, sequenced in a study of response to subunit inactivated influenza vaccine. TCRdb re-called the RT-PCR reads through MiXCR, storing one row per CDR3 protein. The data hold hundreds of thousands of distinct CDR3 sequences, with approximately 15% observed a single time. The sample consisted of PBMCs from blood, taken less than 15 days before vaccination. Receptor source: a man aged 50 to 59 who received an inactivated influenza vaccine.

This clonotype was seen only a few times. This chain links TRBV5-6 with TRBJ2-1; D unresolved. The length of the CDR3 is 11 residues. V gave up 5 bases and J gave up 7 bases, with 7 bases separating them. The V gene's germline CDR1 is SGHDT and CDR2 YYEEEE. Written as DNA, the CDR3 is TGTGCCAGCAGATCCCAAAATGAGCAGTTCTTC. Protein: CASRSQNEQFF.

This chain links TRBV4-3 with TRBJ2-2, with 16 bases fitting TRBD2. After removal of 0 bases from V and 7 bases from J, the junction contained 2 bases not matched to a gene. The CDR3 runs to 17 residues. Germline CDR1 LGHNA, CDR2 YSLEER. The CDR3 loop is CASSQEGLAGGVGELFF. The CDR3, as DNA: TGCGCCAGCAGCCAAGAGGGACTAGCGGGAGGGGTCGGGGAGCTGTTTTTT.

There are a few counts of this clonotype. The DNA of the CDR3 is TGTGCCAGCAGCCGAGGACAATCCAACTATGGCTACACCTTC. Amino acid sequence: CASSRGQSNYGYTF. The V call is TRBV6-1, the J call TRBJ1-2; D might be TRBD1 (5 bases). The CDR3 loop spans 14 amino acids. The V gene's germline CDR1 is MNHNS and CDR2 SASEGT. Trimming shortened V by 6 bases and J by 2 bases, and 13 bases separated the two germline ends.

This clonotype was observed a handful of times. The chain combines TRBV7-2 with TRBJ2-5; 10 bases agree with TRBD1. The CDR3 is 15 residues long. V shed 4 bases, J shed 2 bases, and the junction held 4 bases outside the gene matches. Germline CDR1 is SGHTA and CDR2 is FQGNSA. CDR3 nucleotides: TGTGCCAGCAGCTGGACAGGGGGAGATCAAGAGACCCAGTACTTC. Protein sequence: CASSWTGGDQETQYF. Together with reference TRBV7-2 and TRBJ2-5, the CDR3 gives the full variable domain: GAGVSQSPSNKVTEKGKDVELRCDPISGHTALYWYRQSLGQGLEFLIYFQGNSAPDKSGLPSDRFSAERTGGSVSTLTIQRTQQEDSAVYLCASSWTGGDQETQYFGPGTRLLVL.

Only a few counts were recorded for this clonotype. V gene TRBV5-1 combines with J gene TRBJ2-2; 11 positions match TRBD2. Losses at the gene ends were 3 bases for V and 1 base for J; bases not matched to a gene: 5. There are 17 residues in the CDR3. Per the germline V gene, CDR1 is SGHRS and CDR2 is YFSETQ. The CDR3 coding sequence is TGCGCCAGCAGCTGGACTAGCGGGTTCTTGAACACCGGGGAGCTGTTTTTT. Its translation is CASSWTSGFLNTGELFF.